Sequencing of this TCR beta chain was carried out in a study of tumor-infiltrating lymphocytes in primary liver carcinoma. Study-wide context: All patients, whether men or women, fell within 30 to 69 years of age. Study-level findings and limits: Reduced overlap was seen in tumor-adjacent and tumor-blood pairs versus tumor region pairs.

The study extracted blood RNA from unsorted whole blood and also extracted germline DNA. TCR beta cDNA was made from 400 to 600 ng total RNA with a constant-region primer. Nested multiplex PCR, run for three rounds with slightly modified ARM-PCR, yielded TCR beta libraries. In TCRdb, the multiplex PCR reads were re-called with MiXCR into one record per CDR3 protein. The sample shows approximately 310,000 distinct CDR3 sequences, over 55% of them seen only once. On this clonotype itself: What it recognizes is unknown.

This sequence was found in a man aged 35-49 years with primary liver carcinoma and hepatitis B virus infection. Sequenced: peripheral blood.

CDR3 amino acids: CSVEEGQGDTYEQYF. CDR3 in DNA: TGCAGCGTTGAAGAAGGGCAGGGTGATACCTACGAGCAGTACTTC. This chain uses TRBV29-1 with TRBJ2-7; TRBD1 is a possible D gene (5 bases). The V end was cut by 0 bases, the J end by 2 bases, with 14 bases between. Germline values: CDR1 SQVTM, CDR2 ANQGSEA. The CDR3 consists of 15 residues.